Presented here are 13 T cell receptor beta chains from one specimen sequenced in a study of cytomegalovirus exposure and HLA in healthy donors. It was with 60 Vbeta and 13 Jbeta primers that the PCR ran. The data were produced by immunoSEQ multiplex PCR, yet TCRdb's version contains in-frame clones alone and is incomplete. The table lists 100,000 to 150,000 clones, 74% of them singletons. Specimen: PBMCs. All receptors derive from a woman aged 45-65 years in good health and CMV-seropositive.

The chain recombines TRBV7-8 with TRBJ1-6, with D perhaps matching TRBD1 (5 bases). Per germline, CDR1 SGHVS and CDR2 FQNEAQ. Trimming shortened V by 5 bases and J by 0 bases, and 8 bases separated the two germline ends. The CDR3 contains 15 residues. The CDR3 DNA reads TGTGCCAGCAGCCGACAGTTCTCCTATAATTCACCCCTCCACTTT. Translated: CASSRQFSYNSPLHF.

This clone was observed a handful of times. The V and J genes are TRBV30 and TRBJ2-5, with D possibly matching TRBD1 (7 bases). The CDR3 runs to 18 residues. Trimming stripped 0 bases from V and 1 base from J, with 21 bases between. Germline V gene sequence: CDR1 GTSNPN, CDR2 SVGIG (reference sequence). This CDR3 is CAWSVRRGQQGTQETQYF. The CDR3, as DNA: TGTGCCTGGAGTGTAAGGAGGGGTCAACAGGGGACCCAAGAGACCCAGTACTTC.

The chain recombines TRBV5-4 with TRBJ2-7; no definite D call. The CDR3 totals 14 residues. V was cut by 0 bases and J by 4 bases, with 11 bases left in between. In germline, CDR1 is SGHNT, CDR2 YYREEE (reference sequence). The CDR3 sequence: CASSLGAPVYEQYF. CDR3 bases: TGTGCCAGCAGCTTGGGGGCGCCTGTATACGAGCAGTACTTC.

V is TRBV10-3 and J is TRBJ1-1, with a possible D match to TRBD1 (5 bases). The CDR3 consists of 14 residues. V shed 10 bases and J shed 3 bases, with 18 bases lying between them. Germline V gene lookup returns CDR1 ENHRY and CDR2 SYGVKD. In nucleotides, the CDR3 is TGTGCCACCGGGGGGTCCGCACTTGACACTGAAGCTTTCTTT. It translates to CATGGSALDTEAFF.

The chain is built from TRBV11-3 and TRBJ1-2, with TRBD1 matching over 8 bases. The CDR3 covers 16 residues. Germline trimming cut 0 bases from V and 2 bases from J; bases unmatched to any gene: 5. Looked up from germline, CDR1 is SGHNT and CDR2 is YENEEA. The CDR3 here is CASSLDPNRGNYGYTF. CDR3 bases: TGTGCCAGCAGCTTAGATCCGAACAGGGGGAACTATGGCTACACCTTC.

The chain employs TRBV11-3 and TRBJ2-2, with 8 bases aligning to TRBD1. Trimming cost V 3 bases and J 2 bases; bases outside gene matches: 2. CDR1 is SGHNT, CDR2 YENEEA, per germline. The CDR3 runs to 15 residues. The CDR3 DNA reads as TGTGCCAGCAGCTTTGACAGGGGAAACACCGGGGAGCTGTTTTTT. Its protein is CASSFDRGNTGELFF.

The CDR3 spells CASSIGGSTDTQYF. CDR3 DNA: TGTGCCAGCAGCATCGGGGGTTCAACAGATACGCAGTATTTT. V and J are TRBV28 and TRBJ2-3; TRBD2 might be the D (6 bases). Per the germline V gene, CDR1 is MDHEN and CDR2 is SYDVKM. Trimming took off 6 bases at V and 3 bases at J, with 13 bases between the two ends. The CDR3 is 14 amino acids. Combining the CDR3 with reference TRBV28 and TRBJ2-3 gives the whole variable domain DVKVTQSSRYLVKRTGEKVFLECVQDMDHENMFWYRQDPGLGLRLIYFSYDVKMKEKGDIPEGYSVSREKKERFSLILESASTNQTSMYLCASSIGGSTDTQYFGPGTRLTVL.

This chain connects TRBV28 to TRBJ1-2; D gene unclear. V was trimmed by 6 bases and J by 5 bases, leaving 13 bases between them. Germline CDR1 MDHEN, CDR2 SYDVKM. The CDR3 loop spans 13 amino acids. The CDR3 DNA sequence: TGTGCCAGCAGCTCCTCCGCGGGGTATGGCTACACCTTC. Its protein is CASSSSAGYGYTF.

The CDR3 nucleotides read TGTGCCAGCAGTTTAGGTGGACAGGGGACGGGGTACACCTTC. This encodes CASSLGGQGTGYTF. The V and J genes are TRBV28 and TRBJ1-2, with 9 bases identical to TRBD1. Germline V gene sequence: CDR1 MDHEN, CDR2 SYDVKM. This CDR3 contains 14 residues. J gave up 11 bases and V 2 bases, and 9 bases lay outside the gene matches.

This clone was detected only a few times. The chain links TRBV5-4 to TRBJ2-1, with 11 bases lining up with TRBD2. Germline V gene lookup returns CDR1 SGHNT and CDR2 YYREEE (reference sequence). V was clipped by 1 base and J by 6 bases; unmatched bases: 3. CDR3 length equals 15 residues. CDR3 DNA sequence: TGTGCCAGCAGCTTGTCAACTAGCGGGGGCAATGAGCAGTTCTTC. This encodes CASSLSTSGGNEQFF. The full variable domain, in which reference TRBV5-4 and TRBJ2-1 provide the parts outside the CDR3, is ETGVTQSPTHLIKTRGQQVTLRCSSQSGHNTVSWYQQALGQGPQFIFQYYREEENGRGNFPPRFSGLQFPNYSSELNVNALELDDSALYLCASSLSTSGGNEQFFGPGTRLTVL.

In its sample, this clone was seen a few times. The genes are TRBV19 and TRBJ2-1; 9 bases match TRBD1. With V trimmed by 4 bases and J by 6 bases, 7 bases remained unmatched. The germline gives CDR1 LNHDA, CDR2 SQIVND (reference sequence). The CDR3 runs to 15 residues. The CDR3, as DNA: TGTGCCAGTAGTACTGGGACAGGGTTCGGCAATGAGCAGTTCTTC. Protein product: CASSTGTGFGNEQFF.

V gene TRBV10-3 combines with J gene TRBJ1-1; 9 nucleotides agree with TRBD1. Unmatched junction bases numbered 13, after V lost 5 bases and J lost 6 bases. Germline CDR1 reads ENHRY; CDR2 reads SYGVKD. The CDR3 is made up of 16 amino acids. CDR3 coding DNA: TGTGCCATCAGTCCGGGACAGGGAAGGGGTGAGGCTGAAGCTTTCTTT. Its translation: CAISPGQGRGEAEAFF.

The chain couples TRBV11-2 to TRBJ1-2; maybe TRBD1 (6 bases). CDR3 length: 16 residues. V lost 5 bases to trimming and J lost 3 bases, with 19 bases between them. The germline V gene has CDR1 SGHAT and CDR2 FQNNGV. CDR3 residues: CASSPGNWGRDYGYTF. CDR3 nucleotides: TGTGCCAGCAGCCCCGGTAATTGGGGGCGCGACTATGGCTACACCTTC.